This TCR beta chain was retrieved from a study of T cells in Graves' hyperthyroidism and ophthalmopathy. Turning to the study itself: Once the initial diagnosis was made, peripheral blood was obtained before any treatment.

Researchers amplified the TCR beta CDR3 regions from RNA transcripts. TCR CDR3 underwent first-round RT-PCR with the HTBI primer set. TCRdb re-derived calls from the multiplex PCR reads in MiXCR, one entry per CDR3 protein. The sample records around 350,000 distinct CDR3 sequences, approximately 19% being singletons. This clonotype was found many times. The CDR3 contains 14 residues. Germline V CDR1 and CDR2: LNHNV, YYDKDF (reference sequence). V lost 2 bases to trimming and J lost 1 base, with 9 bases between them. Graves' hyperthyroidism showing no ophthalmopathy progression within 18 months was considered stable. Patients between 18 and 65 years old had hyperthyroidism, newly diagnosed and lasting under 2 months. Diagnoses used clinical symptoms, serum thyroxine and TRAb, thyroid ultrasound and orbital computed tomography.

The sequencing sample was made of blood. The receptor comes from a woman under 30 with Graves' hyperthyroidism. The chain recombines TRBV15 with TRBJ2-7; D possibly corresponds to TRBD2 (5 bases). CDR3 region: CATSRLPGSYEQYF. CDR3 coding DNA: TGTGCCACCAGCAGACTACCGGGATCCTACGAGCAGTACTTC.